The T cell receptor beta chain described here comes from a study of T cells after yellow fever vaccination. Study-wide background: Fractions low in cell number were prepared with SMART-Seq v4 Ultra Low Input.

Notes on the study in general: Weaker in magnitude, the secondary response showed a faster peak on day 5 versus 15.

5'RACE template switching generated TCR cDNA, adding a universal primer site and UMIs. TCRdb reanalysed the 5' RACE reads using MiXCR and keeps one entry per CDR3 protein. The table shows tens of thousands of distinct CDR3 sequences, with about 6% occurring only once. Trimming at V came to 0 bases and at J to 8 bases, leaving 8 bases not matched to a gene. The CDR3 contains 16 residues. In germline, CDR1 is ENHRY, CDR2 SYGVKD. A note on this clonotype: Its antigen is currently unknown.

The chain couples TRBV10-3 to TRBJ2-1; TRBD1 matches at 9 bases. Sample: CD8+ T cells sorted from PBMCs, taken more than 35 days after the first yellow fever vaccination. The source of this sequence is a man younger than 35 who received the YFV17D yellow fever vaccine. CDR3 DNA: TGTGCCATCAGTGAGTCGGGGGACAGGGTAGATCATGAGCAGTTCTTC. Protein: CAISESGDRVDHEQFF.